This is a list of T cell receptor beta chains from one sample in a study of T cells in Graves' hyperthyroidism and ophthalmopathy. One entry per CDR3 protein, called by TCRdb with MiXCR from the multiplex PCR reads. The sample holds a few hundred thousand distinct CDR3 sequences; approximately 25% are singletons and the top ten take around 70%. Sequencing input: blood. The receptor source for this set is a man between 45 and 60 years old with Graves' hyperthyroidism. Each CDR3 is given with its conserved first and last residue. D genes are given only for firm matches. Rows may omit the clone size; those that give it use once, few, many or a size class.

CDR3 protein: CASSISSGRLSEQYF
CDR3 DNA: TGTGCCAGTAGTATATCTAGCGGGAGACTGTCAGAGCAGTACTTC
clone size: NA
J gene: TRBJ2-7
V gene: TRBV19
D gene: TRBD2

CDR3 protein: CASSSSDRAIPEAFF
CDR3 DNA: TGCGCCAGCAGCTCATCGGACAGGGCAATACCTGAAGCTTTCTTT
clone size: NA
J gene: TRBJ1-1
V gene: TRBV5-1
D gene: TRBD1

CDR3 protein: CATSDVTGIDEQFF
CDR3 DNA: TGTGCCACCAGTGATGTTACAGGTATCGATGAGCAGTTCTTC
clone size: many
J gene: TRBJ2-1
V gene: TRBV24-1
D gene: NA

CDR3 protein: CASSFGRNTGELFF
CDR3 DNA: TGTGCCAGCAGCTTTGGACGGAACACCGGGGAGCTGTTTTTT
clone size: many
J gene: TRBJ2-2
V gene: TRBV11-3
D gene: NA

CDR3 protein: CASSLAGADNQPQHF
CDR3 DNA: TGCGCCAGCAGCTTGGCCGGGGCAGACAATCAGCCCCAGCATTTT
clone size: few
J gene: TRBJ1-5
V gene: TRBV5-1
D gene: NA

CDR3 protein: CASSQEIGTGDNTGELFF
CDR3 DNA: TGTGCCAGCAGCCAAGAAATAGGGACAGGAGATAACACCGGGGAGCTGTTTTTT
clone size: few
J gene: TRBJ2-2
V gene: TRBV14
D gene: TRBD1

CDR3 protein: CASSQDRGKYF
CDR3 DNA: TGTGCCAGCAGTCAGGACAGGGGCAAGTACTTC
clone size: few
J gene: TRBJ2-5
V gene: TRBV2
D gene: TRBD1

CDR3 protein: CASSEITGYEQYF
CDR3 DNA: TGTGCCAGCAGTGAGATTACAGGCTACGAGCAGTACTTC
clone size: many
J gene: TRBJ2-7
V gene: TRBV6-1
D gene: NA

CDR3 protein: CASSFRIPYNEQFF
CDR3 DNA: TGTGCCAGCAGCTTCAGGATTCCCTACAATGAGCAGTTCTTC
clone size: few
J gene: TRBJ2-1
V gene: TRBV5-8
D gene: NA

CDR3 protein: CASGLVVNPDPLSGYTF
CDR3 DNA: TGTGCTAGTGGTTTGGTAGTCAATCCAGACCCCCTCTCGGGCTACACCTTC
clone size: few
J gene: TRBJ1-2
V gene: TRBV12-5
D gene: NA

CDR3 protein: CASSDDWDTGELFF
CDR3 DNA: TGTGCCAGCAGTGACGACTGGGACACCGGGGAGCTGTTTTTT
clone size: NA
J gene: TRBJ2-2
V gene: TRBV2
D gene: NA

CDR3 protein: CASSADTTGGREQFF
CDR3 DNA: TGTGCCAGCAGCGCCGATACGACAGGGGGTCGTGAGCAGTTCTTC
clone size: NA
J gene: TRBJ2-1
V gene: TRBV7-9
D gene: TRBD1

CDR3 protein: CASSTGGNEQFF
CDR3 DNA: TGTGCCAGCAGCACGGGCGGCAATGAGCAGTTCTTC
clone size: many
J gene: TRBJ2-1
V gene: TRBV11-2
D gene: NA

CDR3 protein: CATGTHLYNEQFF
CDR3 DNA: TGTGCCACCGGGACACATCTTTACAATGAGCAGTTCTTC
clone size: NA
J gene: TRBJ2-1
V gene: TRBV15
D gene: NA

CDR3 protein: CASSVTPQSNTEAFF
CDR3 DNA: TGTGCCAGCAGTGTGACCCCCCAATCGAACACTGAAGCTTTCTTT
clone size: NA
J gene: TRBJ1-1
V gene: TRBV6-1
D gene: NA

CDR3 protein: CASSLSGQNYGYTF
CDR3 DNA: TGTGCCAGCAGTTTATCGGGGCAGAACTATGGCTACACCTTC
clone size: NA
J gene: TRBJ1-2
V gene: TRBV27
D gene: NA

CDR3 protein: CASSSLTALYEQYF
CDR3 DNA: TGTGCCAGCAGTTCCTTGACAGCGTTATACGAGCAGTACTTC
clone size: many
J gene: TRBJ2-7
V gene: TRBV6-1
D gene: NA

CDR3 protein: CASSQGAEPPYEQYF
CDR3 DNA: TGCGCCAGCAGCCAAGGCGCCGAACCCCCCTACGAGCAGTACTTC
clone size: NA
J gene: TRBJ2-7
V gene: TRBV4-1
D gene: NA

CDR3 protein: CASRTRLIGNQPQHF
CDR3 DNA: TGTGCCAGTAGAACCCGGCTTATTGGCAATCAGCCCCAGCATTTT
clone size: NA
J gene: TRBJ1-5
V gene: TRBV19
D gene: NA

CDR3 protein: CASREDLGGGADTQYF
CDR3 DNA: TGTGCCAGCAGGGAGGACCTAGGTGGGGGAGCAGATACGCAGTATTTT
clone size: NA
J gene: TRBJ2-3
V gene: TRBV6-1
D gene: NA

CDR3 protein: CASSEGGTGGDTQYF
CDR3 DNA: TGTGCCAGCAGTGAAGGGGGGACGGGGGGGGATACGCAGTATTTT
clone size: many
J gene: TRBJ2-3
V gene: TRBV2
D gene: TRBD2

CDR3 protein: CAWSEPRRTSNYGYTF
CDR3 DNA: TGTGCCTGGAGTGAACCCAGGAGAACCTCTAACTATGGCTACACCTTC
clone size: few
J gene: TRBJ1-2
V gene: TRBV30
D gene: NA

CDR3 protein: CASSLTRLGASDTQYF
CDR3 DNA: TGTGCCAGCAGCCTGACGCGACTCGGGGCCTCTGATACGCAGTATTTT
clone size: few
J gene: TRBJ2-3
V gene: TRBV7-9
D gene: NA

CDR3 protein: CASSLAARANEQFF
CDR3 DNA: TGTGCCAGCAGCTTAGCAGCCCGGGCCAATGAGCAGTTCTTC
clone size: NA
J gene: TRBJ2-1
V gene: TRBV7-9
D gene: NA

CDR3 protein: CAISEWTTGELFF
CDR3 DNA: TGTGCCATCAGTGAGTGGACCACCGGGGAGCTGTTTTTT
clone size: few
J gene: TRBJ2-2
V gene: TRBV10-3
D gene: NA

CDR3 protein: CASSLSTPNEQYF
CDR3 DNA: TGTGCCAGCAGTTTATCTACCCCAAACGAGCAGTACTTC
clone size: many
J gene: TRBJ2-7
V gene: TRBV28
D gene: NA

CDR3 protein: CAISTGPSYEQYF
CDR3 DNA: TGTGCCATCAGTACAGGGCCATCCTACGAGCAGTACTTC
clone size: NA
J gene: TRBJ2-7
V gene: TRBV10-3
D gene: NA

CDR3 protein: CASSFPGEGSGYKQYF
CDR3 DNA: TGTGCCAGCAGCTTTCCAGGGGAGGGGAGTGGCTACAAGCAGTACTTC
clone size: few
J gene: TRBJ2-7
V gene: TRBV11-3
D gene: NA

CDR3 protein: CASSISGTQYF
CDR3 DNA: TGTGCCAGCAGCATTAGCGGGACCCAGTACTTC
clone size: NA
J gene: TRBJ2-5
V gene: TRBV11-2
D gene: NA

CDR3 protein: CASSLGTSTGEQFF
CDR3 DNA: TGTGCCAGCAGTTTAGGGACTTCTACGGGTGAGCAGTTCTTC
clone size: NA
J gene: TRBJ2-1
V gene: TRBV12-3/TRBV12-4
D gene: NA

CDR3 protein: CSAIKFLNEQFF
CDR3 DNA: TGCAGTGCCATAAAATTTTTGAATGAGCAGTTCTTC
clone size: NA
J gene: TRBJ2-1
V gene: TRBV20-1
D gene: NA

CDR3 protein: CASSLEWGRETQYF
CDR3 DNA: TGCGCCAGCAGCTTGGAATGGGGCCGGGAGACCCAGTACTTC
clone size: NA
J gene: TRBJ2-5
V gene: TRBV5-1
D gene: NA

CDR3 protein: CASRDYRGGEQYF
CDR3 DNA: TGTGCCAGCAGGGACTACAGGGGTGGAGAGCAGTACTTC
clone size: many
J gene: TRBJ2-7
V gene: TRBV25-1
D gene: NA

CDR3 protein: CSANPGTANSPLHF
CDR3 DNA: TGCAGTGCAAACCCAGGGACGGCTAATTCACCCCTCCACTTT
clone size: NA
J gene: TRBJ1-6
V gene: TRBV20-1
D gene: NA

CDR3 protein: CASNPGQGPELANYGYTF
CDR3 DNA: TGTGCCAGTAATCCGGGACAGGGGCCAGAGTTAGCTAACTATGGCTACACCTTC
clone size: few
J gene: TRBJ1-2
V gene: TRBV12-3/TRBV12-4
D gene: TRBD1

CDR3 protein: CSARGTDFSPLHF
CDR3 DNA: TGCAGTGCTAGAGGGACGGACTTTTCACCCCTCCACTTT
clone size: NA
J gene: TRBJ1-6
V gene: TRBV20-1
D gene: NA

CDR3 protein: CASSPGGDGTQYF
CDR3 DNA: TGTGCCAGCAGTCCAGGGGGGGATGGGACCCAGTACTTC
clone size: NA
J gene: TRBJ2-5
V gene: TRBV9
D gene: NA

CDR3 protein: CASSLKGREQFF
CDR3 DNA: TGTGCCAGCAGTTTAAAAGGGCGAGAGCAGTTCTTC
clone size: many
J gene: TRBJ2-1
V gene: TRBV12-3/TRBV12-4
D gene: NA

CDR3 protein: CASSLGAGGPFYEQYF
CDR3 DNA: TGTGCCAGCAGTTTGGGGGCGGGAGGGCCTTTCTACGAGCAGTACTTC
clone size: many
J gene: TRBJ2-7
V gene: TRBV28
D gene: TRBD2